Listed below are T cell receptor beta chains from one sample, sequenced in a study of cytomegalovirus exposure and HLA in healthy donors. Measured with immunoSEQ multiplex PCR; TCRdb has only the in-frame clones, and not every one. Here the sample spans about 170,000 clones, around 78% being singletons. The specimen sequenced was PBMCs. The receptor set was obtained from a female donor in good health and CMV-seronegative. Both conserved end residues are part of each CDR3. Fields, in order: clone size, J gene, V gene, D gene, CDR3 protein, CDR3 DNA. D genes are given only for firm matches. Clone size is given for some rows only: seen once, a few or many times, or a class if the clone is expanded.

abundance: -
j_gene: TRBJ1-2
v_gene: TRBV5-1
d_gene: TRBD1
CDR3aa: CASSPGQGRGHTF
CDR3nt: TGCGCCAGCAGCCCAGGACAGGGTCGGGGCCACACCTTC

abundance: -
j_gene: TRBJ2-7
v_gene: TRBV21-1
d_gene: -
CDR3aa: CASNTGGGRYEQYF
CDR3nt: TGTGCCAGCAACACGGGGGGGGGACGGTACGAGCAGTACTTC

abundance: -
j_gene: TRBJ2-3
v_gene: TRBV9
d_gene: TRBD2
CDR3aa: CASSGNLRMAGGGGDTQYF
CDR3nt: TGTGCCAGCAGCGGCAACCTTAGAATGGCCGGGGGGGGAGGGGATACGCAGTATTTT

abundance: -
j_gene: TRBJ1-2
v_gene: TRBV4-3
d_gene: TRBD1
CDR3aa: CASSAQGAGGYTF
CDR3nt: TGCGCCAGCAGCGCGCAGGGGGCCGGTGGCTACACCTTC

abundance: -
j_gene: TRBJ1-2
v_gene: TRBV18
d_gene: TRBD1
CDR3aa: CASSPPGTGEYGYTF
CDR3nt: TGTGCCAGCTCACCCCCCGGGACAGGGGAATATGGCTACACCTTC

abundance: -
j_gene: TRBJ2-3
v_gene: TRBV7-6
d_gene: TRBD1
CDR3aa: CASSPRTGRDTQYF
CDR3nt: TGTGCCAGCAGCCCACGGACAGGGAGGGATACGCAGTATTTT

abundance: -
j_gene: TRBJ2-3
v_gene: TRBV5-4
d_gene: TRBD2
CDR3aa: CASSLGVRGLAGAPKYF
CDR3nt: TGTGCCAGCAGCTTAGGAGTTAGAGGGCTAGCGGGGGCCCCCAAGTATTTT

abundance: -
j_gene: TRBJ2-7
v_gene: TRBV7-2
d_gene: TRBD2
CDR3aa: CASSSNSGGVYEQYF
CDR3nt: TGTGCCAGCAGCTCGAATAGCGGGGGCGTATACGAGCAGTACTTC

abundance: -
j_gene: TRBJ1-2
v_gene: TRBV7-9
d_gene: -
CDR3aa: CASSSTLLSLYGYTF
CDR3nt: TGTGCCAGCAGCTCGACGTTACTATCGCTCTATGGCTACACCTTC

abundance: -
j_gene: TRBJ2-7
v_gene: TRBV30
d_gene: TRBD2
CDR3aa: CAWGAGGLVYEQYF
CDR3nt: TGTGCCTGGGGAGCGGGGGGGCTGGTTTACGAGCAGTACTTC

abundance: -
j_gene: TRBJ2-5
v_gene: TRBV19
d_gene: TRBD2
CDR3aa: CASSIDTGTREETQYF
CDR3nt: TGTGCCAGTAGTATAGACACAGGGACTAGGGAAGAGACCCAGTACTTC

abundance: -
j_gene: TRBJ2-7
v_gene: TRBV19
d_gene: TRBD2
CDR3aa: CASLSAGPPTYEQYF
CDR3nt: TGTGCCAGTTTATCAGCGGGACCACCTACCTACGAGCAGTACTTC

abundance: -
j_gene: TRBJ2-7
v_gene: TRBV5-1
d_gene: -
CDR3aa: CASSFGGGPPSYEQYF
CDR3nt: TGCGCCAGCAGCTTTGGTGGGGGCCCCCCCTCCTACGAGCAGTACTTC

abundance: few
j_gene: TRBJ2-1
v_gene: TRBV5-1
d_gene: TRBD1
CDR3aa: CASSATGTGDEQFF
CDR3nt: TGCGCCAGCAGCGCTACCGGGACAGGGGACGAGCAGTTCTTC

abundance: -
j_gene: TRBJ2-5
v_gene: TRBV19
d_gene: TRBD2
CDR3aa: CASSTGLASGETQYF
CDR3nt: TGTGCCAGTAGTACCGGACTAGCTTCAGGAGAGACCCAGTACTTC

abundance: -
j_gene: TRBJ1-5
v_gene: TRBV18
d_gene: TRBD1
CDR3aa: CASSPKGPGGAGQPQHF
CDR3nt: TGTGCCAGCTCACCAAAGGGGCCAGGGGGTGCAGGACAGCCCCAGCATTTT

abundance: -
j_gene: TRBJ1-1
v_gene: TRBV10-1
d_gene: TRBD1
CDR3aa: CASSTGQGIEAFF
CDR3nt: TGCGCCAGCAGTACGGGACAGGGGATTGAAGCTTTCTTT

abundance: few
j_gene: TRBJ2-7
v_gene: TRBV27
d_gene: TRBD1
CDR3aa: CASKGAGGWEQYF
CDR3nt: TGTGCCAGCAAAGGCGCAGGGGGCTGGGAGCAGTACTTC

abundance: -
j_gene: TRBJ2-5
v_gene: TRBV11-2
d_gene: -
CDR3aa: CASRDYREKETQYF
CDR3nt: TGTGCCAGCAGGGACTACCGCGAAAAAGAGACCCAGTACTTC

abundance: -
j_gene: TRBJ2-1
v_gene: TRBV5-1
d_gene: TRBD2
CDR3aa: CASSSAGGIYNEQFF
CDR3nt: TGCGCCAGCAGCTCAGCGGGAGGGATTTACAATGAGCAGTTCTTC

abundance: -
j_gene: TRBJ1-2
v_gene: TRBV11-2
d_gene: TRBD1
CDR3aa: CASSFTDRLKGYTF
CDR3nt: TGTGCCAGCAGCTTTACGGACAGGCTAAAGGGCTACACCTTC

abundance: -
j_gene: TRBJ1-2
v_gene: TRBV6-5
d_gene: TRBD1
CDR3aa: CASSYSAGGDYGYTF
CDR3nt: TGTGCCAGCAGTTACTCGGCAGGGGGCGACTATGGCTACACCTTC

abundance: -
j_gene: TRBJ1-2
v_gene: TRBV30
d_gene: -
CDR3aa: CAWSRPLVGGLGYTF
CDR3nt: TGTGCCTGGAGCCGACCCCTCGTAGGAGGGCTGGGCTACACCTTC

abundance: few
j_gene: TRBJ2-7
v_gene: TRBV6-5
d_gene: TRBD1
CDR3aa: CASSYGTVYEQYF
CDR3nt: TGTGCCAGCAGTTACGGGACAGTATACGAGCAGTACTTC

abundance: -
j_gene: TRBJ2-1
v_gene: TRBV4-1
d_gene: -
CDR3aa: CASSQGSGTSEGREQFF
CDR3nt: TGCGCCAGCAGCCAAGGATCCGGGACTTCCGAGGGCCGGGAGCAGTTCTTC

abundance: -
j_gene: TRBJ2-2
v_gene: TRBV7-3
d_gene: TRBD1
CDR3aa: CASSSGTGHTGELFF
CDR3nt: TGTGCCAGCAGCTCGGGGACAGGGCACACCGGGGAGCTGTTTTTT

abundance: -
j_gene: TRBJ2-3
v_gene: TRBV27
d_gene: -
CDR3aa: CASSTGLSDTQYF
CDR3nt: TGTGCCAGCAGTACGGGACTTTCAGATACGCAGTATTTT

abundance: -
j_gene: TRBJ2-7
v_gene: TRBV6-5
d_gene: TRBD1
CDR3aa: CASRRQGGYEQYF
CDR3nt: TGTGCCAGCAGGCGACAGGGCGGCTACGAGCAGTACTTC

abundance: -
j_gene: TRBJ1-1
v_gene: TRBV12-1
d_gene: -
CDR3aa: CASSAGFTNTEAFF
CDR3nt: TGTGCCAGCAGCGCGGGCTTTACGAACACTGAAGCTTTCTTT

abundance: -
j_gene: TRBJ1-4
v_gene: TRBV4-1
d_gene: -
CDR3aa: CASSQVLWEVREKLFF
CDR3nt: TGCGCCAGCAGCCAAGTTTTGTGGGAGGTCCGTGAAAAACTGTTTTTT

abundance: once
j_gene: TRBJ2-3
v_gene: TRBV20-1
d_gene: -
CDR3aa: CSARNTDTQYF
CDR3nt: TGCAGTGCGAGGAATACAGATACGCAGTATTTT

abundance: -
j_gene: TRBJ2-5
v_gene: TRBV19
d_gene: -
CDR3aa: CASSIMVGETQYF
CDR3nt: TGTGCCAGTAGTATAATGGTGGGCGAGACCCAGTACTTC

abundance: -
j_gene: TRBJ1-5
v_gene: TRBV6-5
d_gene: -
CDR3aa: CASSYDSGSNQPQHF
CDR3nt: TGTGCCAGCAGTTATGACTCAGGGAGCAATCAGCCCCAGCATTTT

abundance: -
j_gene: TRBJ1-5
v_gene: TRBV7-9
d_gene: -
CDR3aa: CASSFFSNQPQHF
CDR3nt: TGTGCCAGCAGCTTCTTTAGCAATCAGCCCCAGCATTTT

abundance: -
j_gene: TRBJ1-1
v_gene: TRBV7-2
d_gene: -
CDR3aa: CASSFTENTEAFF
CDR3nt: TGTGCCAGCAGCTTTACTGAGAACACTGAAGCTTTCTTT

abundance: -
j_gene: TRBJ2-3
v_gene: TRBV5-4
d_gene: TRBD2
CDR3aa: CASTQRGATDTQYF
CDR3nt: TGTGCCAGCACCCAGCGGGGTGCAACAGATACGCAGTATTTT

abundance: -
j_gene: TRBJ2-2
v_gene: TRBV14
d_gene: -
CDR3aa: CASSQDLSEAGANTGELFF
CDR3nt: TGTGCCAGCAGCCAAGATCTTTCGGAGGCAGGGGCGAACACCGGGGAGCTGTTTTTT

abundance: -
j_gene: TRBJ2-7
v_gene: TRBV5-1
d_gene: TRBD1
CDR3aa: CASKGTATYEQYF
CDR3nt: TGCGCCAGCAAAGGGACAGCAACCTACGAGCAGTACTTC

abundance: -
j_gene: TRBJ2-5
v_gene: TRBV9
d_gene: -
CDR3aa: CASSLGGGGLGETQYF
CDR3nt: TGTGCCAGCAGCCTAGGGGGCGGGGGTTTGGGAGAGACCCAGTACTTC

abundance: -
j_gene: TRBJ2-1
v_gene: TRBV10-3
d_gene: TRBD2
CDR3aa: CAIRLSGRGGEQFF
CDR3nt: TGTGCCATCAGACTGAGCGGGAGGGGCGGTGAGCAGTTCTTC

abundance: -
j_gene: TRBJ2-2
v_gene: TRBV4-3
d_gene: -
CDR3aa: CASSQAIGELFF
CDR3nt: TGCGCCAGCAGCCAAGCAATCGGGGAGCTGTTTTTT

abundance: -
j_gene: TRBJ2-7
v_gene: TRBV29-1
d_gene: -
CDR3aa: CSVEERGYEQYF
CDR3nt: TGCAGCGTTGAAGAAAGAGGCTACGAGCAGTACTTC

abundance: -
j_gene: TRBJ2-3
v_gene: TRBV30
d_gene: -
CDR3aa: CAWSSFWAGARTDTQYF
CDR3nt: TGTGCCTGGAGTTCCTTTTGGGCGGGGGCGCGCACAGATACGCAGTATTTT

abundance: -
j_gene: TRBJ1-2
v_gene: TRBV10-3
d_gene: -
CDR3aa: CAISESLGAANYGYTF
CDR3nt: TGTGCCATCAGTGAGTCTTTGGGGGCAGCTAACTATGGCTACACCTTC

abundance: -
j_gene: TRBJ1-1
v_gene: TRBV11-2
d_gene: -
CDR3aa: CASSLQARGTEAFF
CDR3nt: TGTGCCAGCAGCTTACAGGCCAGGGGCACTGAAGCTTTCTTT

abundance: -
j_gene: TRBJ1-4
v_gene: TRBV30
d_gene: -
CDR3aa: CAWGRPGGTNEKLFF
CDR3nt: TGTGCCTGGGGGAGACCGGGGGGAACTAATGAAAAACTGTTTTTT

abundance: -
j_gene: TRBJ1-4
v_gene: TRBV7-9
d_gene: TRBD1
CDR3aa: CASSPPGGQGLEKLFF
CDR3nt: TGTGCCAGCAGCCCACCAGGGGGACAGGGTCTTGAAAAACTGTTTTTT

abundance: -
j_gene: TRBJ1-5
v_gene: TRBV28
d_gene: -
CDR3aa: CASSSPAAGNQPQHF
CDR3nt: TGTGCCAGCAGCTCCCCGGCCGCGGGAAATCAGCCCCAGCATTTT

abundance: -
j_gene: TRBJ1-2
v_gene: TRBV5-1
d_gene: TRBD1
CDR3aa: CASSSRRGQFLLNYGYTF
CDR3nt: TGCGCCAGCAGCTCAAGGCGGGGACAGTTCCTTTTAAACTATGGCTACACCTTC

abundance: -
j_gene: TRBJ2-7
v_gene: TRBV5-1
d_gene: TRBD2
CDR3aa: CASSQLAGGRYEQYF
CDR3nt: TGCGCCAGCAGCCAACTAGCGGGGGGCCGCTACGAGCAGTACTTC

abundance: -
j_gene: TRBJ2-2
v_gene: TRBV9
d_gene: TRBD1
CDR3aa: CASSGKQGAYTGELFF
CDR3nt: TGTGCCAGCAGCGGAAAACAGGGGGCGTACACCGGGGAGCTGTTTTTT

abundance: -
j_gene: TRBJ2-6
v_gene: TRBV6-1
d_gene: TRBD1
CDR3aa: CASSEVPGQGAGANVLTF
CDR3nt: TGTGCCAGCAGTGAAGTACCGGGACAGGGGGCTGGGGCCAACGTCCTGACTTTC

abundance: -
j_gene: TRBJ1-5
v_gene: TRBV6-5
d_gene: -
CDR3aa: CASSLDGTLSNQPQHF
CDR3nt: TGTGCCAGCAGTTTGGATGGGACACTTAGCAATCAGCCCCAGCATTTT

abundance: -
j_gene: TRBJ2-7
v_gene: TRBV4-3
d_gene: TRBD2
CDR3aa: CASSQAWAGDYEQYF
CDR3nt: TGCGCCAGCAGCCAAGCCTGGGCGGGGGACTACGAGCAGTACTTC

abundance: -
j_gene: TRBJ2-2
v_gene: TRBV5-1
d_gene: TRBD2
CDR3aa: CASSLELAGATGELFF
CDR3nt: TGCGCCAGCAGCTTGGAACTAGCGGGGGCCACCGGGGAGCTGTTTTTT